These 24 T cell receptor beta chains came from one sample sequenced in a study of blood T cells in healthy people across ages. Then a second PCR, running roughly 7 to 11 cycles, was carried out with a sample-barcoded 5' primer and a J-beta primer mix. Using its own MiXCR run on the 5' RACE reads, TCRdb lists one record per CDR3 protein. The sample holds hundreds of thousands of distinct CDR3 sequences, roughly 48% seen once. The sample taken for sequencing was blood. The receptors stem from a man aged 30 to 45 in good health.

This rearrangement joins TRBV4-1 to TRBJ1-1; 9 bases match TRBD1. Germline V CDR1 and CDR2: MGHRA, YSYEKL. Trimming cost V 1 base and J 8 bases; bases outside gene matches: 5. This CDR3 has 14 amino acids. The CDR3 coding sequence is TGCGCCAGCAGCCAAGGGGGACAGGGACGGGAAGCTTTCTTT. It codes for CASSQGGQGREAFF.

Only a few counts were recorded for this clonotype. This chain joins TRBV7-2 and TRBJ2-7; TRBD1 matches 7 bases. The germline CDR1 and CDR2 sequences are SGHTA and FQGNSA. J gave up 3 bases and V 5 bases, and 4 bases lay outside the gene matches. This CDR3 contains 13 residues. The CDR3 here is CASSAAGGYEQYF. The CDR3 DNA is TGTGCCAGCAGCGCCGCAGGGGGCTACGAGCAGTACTTC.

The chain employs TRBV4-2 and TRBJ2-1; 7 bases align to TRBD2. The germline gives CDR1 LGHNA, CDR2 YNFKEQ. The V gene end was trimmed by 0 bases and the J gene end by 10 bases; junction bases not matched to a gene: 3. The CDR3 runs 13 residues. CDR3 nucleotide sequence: TGTGCCAGCAGCCAAGATCGGGGGGTAGAGCAGTTCTTC. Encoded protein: CASSQDRGVEQFF.

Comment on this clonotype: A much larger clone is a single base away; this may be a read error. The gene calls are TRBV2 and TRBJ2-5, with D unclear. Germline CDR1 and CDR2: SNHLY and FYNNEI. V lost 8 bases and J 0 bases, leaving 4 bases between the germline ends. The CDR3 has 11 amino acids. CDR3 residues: CASEYQETQYF. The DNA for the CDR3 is TGTGCCAGCGAGTACCAAGAGACCCAGTACTTC. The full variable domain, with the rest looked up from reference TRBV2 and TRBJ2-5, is EPEVTQTPSHQVTQMGQEVILRCVPISNHLYFYWYRQILGQKVEFLVSFYNNEISEKSEIFDDQFSVERPDGSNFTLKIRSTKLEDSAMYFCASEYQETQYFGPGTRLLVL.

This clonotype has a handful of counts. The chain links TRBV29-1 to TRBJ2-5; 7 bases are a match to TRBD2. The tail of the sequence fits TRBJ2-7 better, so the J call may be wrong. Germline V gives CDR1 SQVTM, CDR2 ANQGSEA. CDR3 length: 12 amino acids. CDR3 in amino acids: CSAKGEGYEQYF. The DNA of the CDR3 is TGCAGCGCCAAAGGGGAGGGATACGAGCAGTACTTC.

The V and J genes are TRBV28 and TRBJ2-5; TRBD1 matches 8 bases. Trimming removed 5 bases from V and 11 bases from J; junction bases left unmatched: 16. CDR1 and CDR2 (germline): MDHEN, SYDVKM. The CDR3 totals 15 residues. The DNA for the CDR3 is TGTGCCAGCAGTGGCACAGGGGGTGGGCAACGAGAGCAGTACTTC. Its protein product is CASSGTGGGQREQYF.

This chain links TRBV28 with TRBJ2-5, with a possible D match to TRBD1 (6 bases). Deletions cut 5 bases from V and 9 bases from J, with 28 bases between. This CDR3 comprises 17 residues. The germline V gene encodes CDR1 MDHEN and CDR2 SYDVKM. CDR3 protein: CASSSIWTEGALGAQYF. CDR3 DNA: TGTGCCAGCAGTAGCATCTGGACAGAAGGTGCCCTCGGAGCCCAGTACTTC.

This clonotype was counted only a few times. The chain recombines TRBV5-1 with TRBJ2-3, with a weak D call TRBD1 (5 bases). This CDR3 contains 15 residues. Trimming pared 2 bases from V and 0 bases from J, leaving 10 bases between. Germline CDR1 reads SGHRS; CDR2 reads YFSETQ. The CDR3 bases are TGCGCCAGCAGCTTTACAGGTTCCAGCACAGATACGCAGTATTTT. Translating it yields CASSFTGSSTDTQYF.

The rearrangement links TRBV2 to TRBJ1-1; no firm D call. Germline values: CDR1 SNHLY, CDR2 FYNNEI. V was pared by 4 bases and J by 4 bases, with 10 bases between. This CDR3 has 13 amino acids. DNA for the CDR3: TGTGCCAGCAGTGTGTTAGAAGGCACTGAAGCTTTCTTT. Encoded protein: CASSVLEGTEAFF.

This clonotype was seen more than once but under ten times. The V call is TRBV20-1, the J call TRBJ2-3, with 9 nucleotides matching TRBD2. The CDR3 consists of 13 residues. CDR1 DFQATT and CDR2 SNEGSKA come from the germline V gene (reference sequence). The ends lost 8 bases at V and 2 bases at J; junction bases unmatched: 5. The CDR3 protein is CSTRLADTDTQYF. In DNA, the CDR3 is TGCAGTACCAGACTAGCGGACACAGATACGCAGTATTTT.

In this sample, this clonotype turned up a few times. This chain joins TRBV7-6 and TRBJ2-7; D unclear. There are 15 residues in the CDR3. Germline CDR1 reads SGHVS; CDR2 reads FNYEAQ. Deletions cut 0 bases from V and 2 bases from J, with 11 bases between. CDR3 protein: CASSLAQSTTYEQYF. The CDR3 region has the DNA TGTGCCAGCAGCTTAGCGCAAAGTACAACCTACGAGCAGTACTTC.

Here the CDR3 DNA reads TGTGCCAGCAACCCTGACACTAGCAATCAGCCCCAGCATTTT. This codes for CASNPDTSNQPQHF. The chain joins TRBV2 to TRBJ1-5; D gene ambiguous. Trimming took off 7 bases at V and 0 bases at J, with 10 bases between the two ends. The CDR3 runs 14 residues. The germline V gene encodes CDR1 SNHLY and CDR2 FYNNEI. Combining the CDR3 with reference TRBV2 and TRBJ1-5 gives the whole variable domain EPEVTQTPSHQVTQMGQEVILRCVPISNHLYFYWYRQILGQKVEFLVSFYNNEISEKSEIFDDQFSVERPDGSNFTLKIRSTKLEDSAMYFCASNPDTSNQPQHFGDGTRLSIL.

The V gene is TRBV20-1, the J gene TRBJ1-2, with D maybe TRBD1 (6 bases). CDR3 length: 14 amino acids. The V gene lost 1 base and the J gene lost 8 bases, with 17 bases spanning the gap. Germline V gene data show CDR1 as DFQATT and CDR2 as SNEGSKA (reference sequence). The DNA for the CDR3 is TGCAGTGCTAGAGTCCACCTAGACAGGAGGGGCTACACCTTC. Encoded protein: CSARVHLDRRGYTF.

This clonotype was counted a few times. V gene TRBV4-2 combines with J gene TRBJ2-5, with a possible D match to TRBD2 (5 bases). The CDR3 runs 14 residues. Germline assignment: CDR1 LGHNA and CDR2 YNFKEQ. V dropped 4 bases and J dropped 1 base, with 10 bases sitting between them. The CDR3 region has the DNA TGTGCCAGCAGCCGCGAGGGTGGCCAAGAGACCCAGTACTTC. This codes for CASSREGGQETQYF.

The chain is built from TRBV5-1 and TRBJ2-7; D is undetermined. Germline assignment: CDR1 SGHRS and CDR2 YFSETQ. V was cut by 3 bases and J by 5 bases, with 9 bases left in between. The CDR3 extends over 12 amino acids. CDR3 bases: TGCGCCAGCAGCTATAAGGACGACGAGCAGTACTTC. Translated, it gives CASSYKDDEQYF. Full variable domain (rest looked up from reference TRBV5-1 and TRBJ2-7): KAGVTQTPRYLIKTRGQQVTLSCSPISGHRSVSWYQQTPGQGLQFLFEYFSETQRNKGNFPGRFSGRQFSNSRSEMNVSTLELGDSALYLCASSYKDDEQYFGPGTRLTVT.

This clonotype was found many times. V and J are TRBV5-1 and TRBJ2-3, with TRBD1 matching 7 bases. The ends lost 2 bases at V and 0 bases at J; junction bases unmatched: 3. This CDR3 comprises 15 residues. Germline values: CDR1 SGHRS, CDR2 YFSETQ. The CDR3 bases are TGCGCCAGCAGCTTAACAGGGGCGAGCACAGATACGCAGTATTTT. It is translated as CASSLTGASTDTQYF.

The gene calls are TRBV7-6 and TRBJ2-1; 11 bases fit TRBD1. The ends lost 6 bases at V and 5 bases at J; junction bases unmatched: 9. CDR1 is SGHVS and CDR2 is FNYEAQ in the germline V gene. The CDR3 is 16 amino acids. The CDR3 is CASSREPGQGDNEQFF. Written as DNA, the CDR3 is TGTGCCAGCAGTCGCGAACCGGGACAGGGGGACAATGAGCAGTTCTTC.

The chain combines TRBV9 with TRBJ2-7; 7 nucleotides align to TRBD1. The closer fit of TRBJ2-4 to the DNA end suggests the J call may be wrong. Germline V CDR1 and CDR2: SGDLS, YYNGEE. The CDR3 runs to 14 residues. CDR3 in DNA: TGTGCCAGCAGCGTAGACGGAGACAGGGACATTCAGTACTTC. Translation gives CASSVDGDRDIQYF.

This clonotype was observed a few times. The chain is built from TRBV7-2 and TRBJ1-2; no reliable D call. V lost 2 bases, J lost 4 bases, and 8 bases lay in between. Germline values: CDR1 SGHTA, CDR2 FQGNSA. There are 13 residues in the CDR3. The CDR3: CASSLYKSYGYTF. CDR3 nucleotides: TGTGCCAGCAGCTTATACAAATCCTATGGCTACACCTTC.

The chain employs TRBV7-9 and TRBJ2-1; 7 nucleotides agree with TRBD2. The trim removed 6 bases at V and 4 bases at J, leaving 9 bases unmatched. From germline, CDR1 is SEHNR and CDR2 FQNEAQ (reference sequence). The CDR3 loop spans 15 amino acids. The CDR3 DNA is TGTGCCAGCAGAGGATCGGGACTACCTTACAATGAGCAGTTCTTC. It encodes CASRGSGLPYNEQFF.

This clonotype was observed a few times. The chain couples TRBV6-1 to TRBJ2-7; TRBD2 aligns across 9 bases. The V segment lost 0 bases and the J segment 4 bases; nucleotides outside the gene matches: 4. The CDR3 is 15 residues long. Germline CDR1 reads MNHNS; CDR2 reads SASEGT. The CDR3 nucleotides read TGTGCCAGCAGTGAAGCCAGCGGGGGGAGGTACGAGCAGTACTTC. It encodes CASSEASGGRYEQYF.

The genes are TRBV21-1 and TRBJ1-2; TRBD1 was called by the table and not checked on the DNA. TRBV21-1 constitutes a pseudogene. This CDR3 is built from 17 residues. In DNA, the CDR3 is TGTGCCAGCAGCAAAGACTATAGCCGGGCCAGGGGCTATGGCTACACCTTC. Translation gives CASSKDYSRARGYGYTF.

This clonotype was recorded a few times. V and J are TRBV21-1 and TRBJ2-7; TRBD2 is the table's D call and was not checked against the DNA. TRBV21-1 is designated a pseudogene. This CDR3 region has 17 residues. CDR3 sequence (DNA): TGTGCCAGCAGCGCAGGACTAGAGGCGGATCTTACTAGGGAGCAGTACTTC. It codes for CASSAGLEADLTREQYF.

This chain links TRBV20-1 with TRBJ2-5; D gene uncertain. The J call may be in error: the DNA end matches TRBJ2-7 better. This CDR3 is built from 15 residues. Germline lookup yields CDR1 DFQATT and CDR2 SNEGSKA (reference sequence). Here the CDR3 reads CSARGGTLPIHEQYF. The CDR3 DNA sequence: TGCAGTGCTAGAGGGGGAACACTACCCATCCACGAGCAGTACTTC.